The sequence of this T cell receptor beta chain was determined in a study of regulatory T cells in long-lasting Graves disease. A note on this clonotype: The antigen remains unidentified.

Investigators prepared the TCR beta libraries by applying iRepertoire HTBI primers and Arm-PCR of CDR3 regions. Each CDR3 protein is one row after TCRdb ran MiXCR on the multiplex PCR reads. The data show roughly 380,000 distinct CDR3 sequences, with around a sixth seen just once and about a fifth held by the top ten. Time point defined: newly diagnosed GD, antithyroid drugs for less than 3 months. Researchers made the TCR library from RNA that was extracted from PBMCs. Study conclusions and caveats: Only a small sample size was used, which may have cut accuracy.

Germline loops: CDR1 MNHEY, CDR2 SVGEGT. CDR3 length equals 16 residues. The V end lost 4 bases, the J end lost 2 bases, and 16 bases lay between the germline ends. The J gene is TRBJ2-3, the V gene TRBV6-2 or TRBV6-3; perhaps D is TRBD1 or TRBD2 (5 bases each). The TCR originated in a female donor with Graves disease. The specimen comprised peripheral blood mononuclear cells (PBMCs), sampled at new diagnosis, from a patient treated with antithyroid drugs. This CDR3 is CASSLGEITLTDTQYF. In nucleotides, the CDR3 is TGTGCCAGCAGTTTAGGGGAGATCACCCTCACAGATACGCAGTATTTT.